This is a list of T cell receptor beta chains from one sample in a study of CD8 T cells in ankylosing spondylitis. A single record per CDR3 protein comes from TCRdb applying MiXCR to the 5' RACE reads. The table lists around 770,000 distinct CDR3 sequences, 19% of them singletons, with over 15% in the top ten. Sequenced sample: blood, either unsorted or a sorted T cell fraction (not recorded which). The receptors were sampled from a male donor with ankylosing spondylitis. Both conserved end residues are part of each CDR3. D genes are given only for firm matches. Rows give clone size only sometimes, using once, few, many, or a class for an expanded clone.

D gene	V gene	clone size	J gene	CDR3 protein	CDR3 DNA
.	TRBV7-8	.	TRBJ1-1	CASSPPGGRDTEAFF	TGTGCCAGCAGCCCCCCGGGGGGCCGGGACACTGAAGCTTTCTTT
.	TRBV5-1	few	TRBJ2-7	CASGLGDDRSYEQYF	TGCGCCAGCGGACTGGGGGACGACCGATCCTACGAGCAGTACTTC
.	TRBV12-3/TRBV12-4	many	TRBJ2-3	CASSSGTTTDTQYF	TGTGCCAGCAGTTCCGGGACAACCACAGATACGCAGTATTTT
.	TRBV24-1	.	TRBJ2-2	CATSAGTGELFF	TGTGCCACCAGTGCCGGCACCGGGGAGCTGTTTTTT
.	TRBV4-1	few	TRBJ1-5	CASSQVGSGVQPQHF	TGCGCCAGCAGCCAGGTCGGGTCGGGGGTTCAGCCCCAGCATTTT
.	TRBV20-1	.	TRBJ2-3	CSAPLPIHSTDTQYF	TGCAGTGCTCCCCTGCCGATCCACTCCACAGATACGCAGTATTTT
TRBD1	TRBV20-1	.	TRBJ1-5	CSAYDRGNNQPQHF	TGCAGTGCCTATGACAGGGGTAACAATCAGCCCCAGCATTTT
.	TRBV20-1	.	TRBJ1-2	CSARARGRYGYTF	TGCAGTGCTAGAGCCAGGGGCCGGTATGGCTACACCTTC
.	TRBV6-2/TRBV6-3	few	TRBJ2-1	CASIGTPNEQFF	TGTGCCAGCATCGGGACTCCCAATGAGCAGTTCTTC
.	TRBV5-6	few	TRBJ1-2	CASSLDTSAGYTF	TGTGCCAGCAGCTTGGACACCTCGGCTGGCTACACCTTC
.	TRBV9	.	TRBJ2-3	CASSDGFGDTQYF	TGTGCCAGCAGCGACGGGTTCGGGGATACGCAGTATTTT
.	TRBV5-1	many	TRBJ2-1	CASSLTWGKYNEQFF	TGCGCCAGCAGCTTGACTTGGGGCAAGTACAATGAGCAGTTCTTC
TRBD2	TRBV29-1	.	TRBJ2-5	CSVDGLAQETQYF	TGCAGCGTTGACGGACTAGCCCAAGAGACCCAGTACTTC
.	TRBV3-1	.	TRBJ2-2	CASSQTGVGELFF	TGTGCCAGCAGCCAAACGGGGGTCGGGGAGCTGTTTTTT
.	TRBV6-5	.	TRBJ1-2	CASSYGVSYGYTF	TGTGCCAGCAGTTACGGGGTTTCCTATGGCTACACCTTC
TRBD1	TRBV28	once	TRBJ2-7	CASSPRTGVGSYEQYF	TGTGCCAGCAGTCCGAGGACAGGGGTGGGATCCTACGAGCAGTACTTC
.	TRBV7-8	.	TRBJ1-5	CASSYAHRSSGNQPQHF	TGTGCGAGCAGCTACGCTCACAGGTCATCTGGCAATCAGCCCCAGCATTTT
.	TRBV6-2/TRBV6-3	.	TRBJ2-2	CASTLDKNTGELFF	TGTGCCAGCACCCTGGACAAGAACACCGGGGAGCTGTTTTTT
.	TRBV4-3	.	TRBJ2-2	CASSQDQTLTGELFF	TGCGCCAGCAGCCAAGACCAGACACTTACCGGGGAGCTGTTTTTT
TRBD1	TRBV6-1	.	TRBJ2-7	CASSEVDRVPYEQYF	TGTGCCAGCAGTGAAGTGGACAGGGTTCCCTACGAGCAGTACTTC
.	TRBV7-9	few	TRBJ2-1	CASSERWNEQFF	TGTGCCAGCAGCGAGAGGTGGAATGAGCAGTTCTTC
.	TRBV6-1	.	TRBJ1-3	CASSEGVGRGNTIYF	TGTGCCAGCAGTGAAGGAGTGGGGCGAGGAAACACCATATATTTT
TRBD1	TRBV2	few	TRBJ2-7	CASRDGTGSSYEQYF	TGTGCCAGCAGAGACGGGACAGGGAGCTCCTACGAGCAGTACTTC
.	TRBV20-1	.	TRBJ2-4	CSAPGAEIAKNIQYF	TGCAGTGCCCCGGGGGCGGAAATAGCCAAAAACATTCAGTACTTC
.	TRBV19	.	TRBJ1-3	CASSTSLGHYSGNTIYF	TGTGCCAGTAGTACGTCTCTCGGCCACTACTCTGGAAACACCATATATTTT
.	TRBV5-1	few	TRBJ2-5	CASSLEGGAVRETQYF	TGCGCCAGCAGCTTGGAAGGGGGGGCGGTGAGAGAGACCCAGTACTTC
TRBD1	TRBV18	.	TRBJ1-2	CASSPIPGQGGLDYGYTF	TGTGCCAGCTCACCCATACCGGGACAGGGAGGCCTCGACTATGGCTACACCTTC
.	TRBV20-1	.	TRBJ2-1	CSARFQRNEQFF	TGCAGTGCTAGGTTTCAGAGGAATGAGCAGTTCTTC
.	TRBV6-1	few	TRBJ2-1	CASRLTGLNEQFF	TGTGCCAGCAGATTGACAGGCCTCAATGAGCAGTTCTTC
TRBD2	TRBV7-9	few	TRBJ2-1	CASSLLAGGTNEQFF	TGTGCCAGCAGCTTACTAGCGGGGGGCACTAATGAGCAGTTCTTC
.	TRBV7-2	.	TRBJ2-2	CASSTLGTGELFF	TGTGCCAGCAGCACCCTCGGCACCGGGGAGCTGTTTTTT
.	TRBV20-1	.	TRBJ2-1	CSAPDSNEQFF	TGCAGTGCTCCGGACTCCAATGAGCAGTTCTTC
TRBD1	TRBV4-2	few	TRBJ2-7	CASSRQVTGGAAYEQYF	TGTGCCAGCAGCCGCCAAGTAACAGGGGGCGCGGCCTACGAGCAGTACTTC
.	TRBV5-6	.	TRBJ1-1	CASSLEVMLNTEAFF	TGTGCCAGCAGCTTGGAGGTCATGTTGAACACTGAAGCTTTCTTT
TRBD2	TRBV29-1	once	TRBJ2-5	CSVILAGGQETQYF	TGCAGCGTGATACTAGCGGGAGGGCAAGAGACCCAGTACTTC
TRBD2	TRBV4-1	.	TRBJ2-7	CASSQTSGTSYEQYF	TGCGCCAGCAGCCAAACTAGCGGAACTTCCTACGAGCAGTACTTC
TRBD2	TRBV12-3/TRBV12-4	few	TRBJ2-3	CASSRLAESFTDTQYF	TGTGCCAGCAGTAGACTAGCGGAGTCATTCACAGATACGCAGTATTTT
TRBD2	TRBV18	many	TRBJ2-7	CASSTSLAGGEQYF	TGTGCCAGCTCAACCTCACTAGCGGGTGGGGAGCAGTACTTC
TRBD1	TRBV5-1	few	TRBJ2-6	CASSLAPTGLDVLTF	TGCGCCAGCAGCTTGGCTCCGACAGGGTTGGACGTCCTGACTTTC
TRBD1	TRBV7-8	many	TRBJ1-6	CASSLGQGSSYNSPLHF	TGTGCCAGCAGCTTAGGACAGGGGAGCTCCTATAATTCACCCCTCCACTTT
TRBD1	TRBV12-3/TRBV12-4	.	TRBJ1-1	CASNPGQGGDTEAFF	TGTGCCAGCAATCCGGGACAGGGTGGGGACACTGAAGCTTTCTTT
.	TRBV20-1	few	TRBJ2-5	CSAKRPRAGAQETQYF	TGCAGTGCTAAAAGACCCCGGGCAGGGGCACAAGAGACCCAGTACTTC
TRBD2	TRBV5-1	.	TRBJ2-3	CASSLAGGYRTDTQYF	TGCGCCAGCAGCTTGGCCGGGGGGTATCGCACAGATACGCAGTATTTT
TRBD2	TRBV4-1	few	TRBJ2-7	CASSQVPGLIYEQYF	TGCGCCAGCAGCCAAGTCCCGGGACTAATCTACGAGCAGTACTTC
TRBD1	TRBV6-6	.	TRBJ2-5	CASTTGGAETQYF	TGTGCCAGCACCACAGGGGGCGCCGAGACCCAGTACTTC
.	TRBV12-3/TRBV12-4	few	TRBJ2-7	CASSSRESLSYEQYF	TGTGCCAGCAGCTCCCGGGAGTCCCTCAGCTACGAGCAGTACTTC
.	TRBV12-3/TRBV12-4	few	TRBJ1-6	CASSPSARISPLHF	TGTGCCAGCAGCCCTTCCGCTAGAATTTCACCCCTCCACTTT
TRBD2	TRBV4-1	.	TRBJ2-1	CASTATSGRFDEQFF	TGCGCCAGCACCGCGACTAGCGGGAGATTTGATGAGCAGTTCTTC
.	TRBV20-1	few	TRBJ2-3	CSTPTRPGTDTQYF	TGCAGTACTCCAACCCGACCCGGCACAGATACGCAGTATTTT
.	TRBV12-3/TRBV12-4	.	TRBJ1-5	CASSLASRDNQPQHF	TGTGCCAGCAGTCTAGCATCCCGGGACAATCAGCCCCAGCATTTT
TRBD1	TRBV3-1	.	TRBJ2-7	CASSQEIGTGVYEQYF	TGTGCCAGCAGCCAAGAGATCGGGACAGGGGTTTACGAGCAGTACTTC
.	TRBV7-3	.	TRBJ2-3	CASSPVGGMDTQYF	TGTGCCAGCAGCCCCGTCGGTGGGATGGATACGCAGTATTTT
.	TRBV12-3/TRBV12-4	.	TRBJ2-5	CASSLLGVGETQYF	TGTGCCAGCAGTTTATTAGGGGTAGGGGAGACCCAGTACTTC
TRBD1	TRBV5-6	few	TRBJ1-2	CASSLFPDRGDGYTF	TGTGCCAGCAGCTTATTCCCGGACAGGGGGGATGGCTACACCTTC
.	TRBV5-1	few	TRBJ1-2	CASSQGLTLNYGYTF	TGCGCCAGCAGCCAGGGACTCACGCTTAACTATGGCTACACCTTC